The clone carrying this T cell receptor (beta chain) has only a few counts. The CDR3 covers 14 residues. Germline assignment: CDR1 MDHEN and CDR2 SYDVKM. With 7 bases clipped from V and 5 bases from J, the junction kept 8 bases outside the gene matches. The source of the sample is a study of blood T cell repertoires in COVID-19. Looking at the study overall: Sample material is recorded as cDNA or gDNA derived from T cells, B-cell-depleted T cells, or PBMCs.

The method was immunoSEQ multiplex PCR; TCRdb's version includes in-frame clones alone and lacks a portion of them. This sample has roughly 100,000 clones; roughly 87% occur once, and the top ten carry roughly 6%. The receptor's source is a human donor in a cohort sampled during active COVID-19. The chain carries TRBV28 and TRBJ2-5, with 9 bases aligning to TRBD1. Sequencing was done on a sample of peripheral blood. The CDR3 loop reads CASTLGTGTETQYF. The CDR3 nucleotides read TGTGCCAGCACCCTAGGGACAGGGACGGAGACCCAGTACTTC.